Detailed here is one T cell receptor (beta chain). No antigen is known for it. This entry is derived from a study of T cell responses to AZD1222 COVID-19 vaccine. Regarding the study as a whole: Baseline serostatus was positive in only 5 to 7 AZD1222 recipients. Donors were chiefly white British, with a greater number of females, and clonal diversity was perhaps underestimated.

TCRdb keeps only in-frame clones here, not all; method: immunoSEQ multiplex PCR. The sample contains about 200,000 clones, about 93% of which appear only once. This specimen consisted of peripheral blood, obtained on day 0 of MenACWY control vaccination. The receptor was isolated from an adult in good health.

The CDR3 sequence is CASRWAGTRGQYF. Written as DNA, the CDR3 is TGTGCCAGCAGGTGGGCCGGGACTAGGGGGCAGTACTTC. The chain combines TRBV28 with TRBJ2-7; 8 bases are shared with TRBD2. Germline assignment: CDR1 MDHEN and CDR2 SYDVKM. Trimming removed 6 bases from V and 9 bases from J; junction bases left unmatched: 10. This CDR3 has 13 residues. Drawing the rest from reference TRBV28 and TRBJ2-7, the complete variable domain is DVKVTQSSRYLVKRTGEKVFLECVQDMDHENMFWYRQDPGLGLRLIYFSYDVKMKEKGDIPEGYSVSREKKERFSLILESASTNQTSMYLCASRWAGTRGQYFGPGTRLTVT.